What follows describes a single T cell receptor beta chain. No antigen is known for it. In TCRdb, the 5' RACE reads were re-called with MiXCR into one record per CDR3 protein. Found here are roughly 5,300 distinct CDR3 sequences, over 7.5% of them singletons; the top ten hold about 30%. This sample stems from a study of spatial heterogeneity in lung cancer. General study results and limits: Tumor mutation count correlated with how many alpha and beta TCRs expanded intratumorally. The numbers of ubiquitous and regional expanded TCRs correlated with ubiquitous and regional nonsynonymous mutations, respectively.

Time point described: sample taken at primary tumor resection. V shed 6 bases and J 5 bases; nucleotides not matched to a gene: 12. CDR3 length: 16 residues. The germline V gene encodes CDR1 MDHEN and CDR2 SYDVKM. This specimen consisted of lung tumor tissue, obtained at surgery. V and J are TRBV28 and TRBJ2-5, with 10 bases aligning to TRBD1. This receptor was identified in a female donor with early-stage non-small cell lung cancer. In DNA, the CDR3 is TGTGCCAGCAGCCCATTGACAGGGGGCGGGTGGGAGACCCAGTACTTC. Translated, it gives CASSPLTGGGWETQYF. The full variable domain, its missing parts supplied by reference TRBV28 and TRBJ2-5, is DVKVTQSSRYLVKRTGEKVFLECVQDMDHENMFWYRQDPGLGLRLIYFSYDVKMKEKGDIPEGYSVSREKKERFSLILESASTNQTSMYLCASSPLTGGGWETQYFGPGTRLLVL.